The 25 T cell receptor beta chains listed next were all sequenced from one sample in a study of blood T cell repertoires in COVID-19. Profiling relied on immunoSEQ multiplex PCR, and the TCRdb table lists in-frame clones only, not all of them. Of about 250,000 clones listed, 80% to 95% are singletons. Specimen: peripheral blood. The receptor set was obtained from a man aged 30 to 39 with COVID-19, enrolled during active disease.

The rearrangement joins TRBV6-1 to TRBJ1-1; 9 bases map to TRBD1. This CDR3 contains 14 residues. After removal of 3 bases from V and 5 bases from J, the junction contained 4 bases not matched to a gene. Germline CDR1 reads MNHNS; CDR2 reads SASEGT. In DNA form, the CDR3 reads TGTGCCAGCAGTGACCCGACAGGGGGGACTGAAGCTTTCTTT. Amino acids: CASSDPTGGTEAFF.

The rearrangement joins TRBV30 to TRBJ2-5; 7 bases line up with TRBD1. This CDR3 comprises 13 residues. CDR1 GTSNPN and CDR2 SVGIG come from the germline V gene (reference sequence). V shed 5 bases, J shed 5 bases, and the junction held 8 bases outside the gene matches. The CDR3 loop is CAWVGTASETQYF. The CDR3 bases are TGTGCCTGGGTGGGGACAGCGTCTGAGACCCAGTACTTC.

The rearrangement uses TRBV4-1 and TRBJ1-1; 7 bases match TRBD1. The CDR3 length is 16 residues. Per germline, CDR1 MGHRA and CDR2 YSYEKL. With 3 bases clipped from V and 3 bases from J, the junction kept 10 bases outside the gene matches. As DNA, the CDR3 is TGCGCCAGCAGCCAGGGGAACAGGGGATCGGACACTGAAGCTTTCTTT. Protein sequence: CASSQGNRGSDTEAFF.

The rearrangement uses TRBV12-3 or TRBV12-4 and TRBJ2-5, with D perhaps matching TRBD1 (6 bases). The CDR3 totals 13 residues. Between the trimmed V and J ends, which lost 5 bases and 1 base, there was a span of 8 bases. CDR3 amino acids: CASSNRVQETQYF. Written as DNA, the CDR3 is TGTGCCAGCAGTAACAGGGTCCAAGAGACCCAGTACTTC.

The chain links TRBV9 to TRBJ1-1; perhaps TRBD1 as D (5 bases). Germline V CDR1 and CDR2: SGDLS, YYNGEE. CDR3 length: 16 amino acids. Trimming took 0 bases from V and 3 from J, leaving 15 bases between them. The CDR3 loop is CASSVGTGIVDTEAFF. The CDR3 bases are TGTGCCAGCAGCGTAGGAACAGGTATTGTGGACACTGAAGCTTTCTTT.

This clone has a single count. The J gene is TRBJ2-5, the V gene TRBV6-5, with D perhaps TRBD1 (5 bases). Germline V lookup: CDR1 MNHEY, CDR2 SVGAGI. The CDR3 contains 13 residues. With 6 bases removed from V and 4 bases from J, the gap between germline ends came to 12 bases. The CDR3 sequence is CASRQSQGETQYF. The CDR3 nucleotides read TGTGCCAGCAGGCAAAGTCAGGGAGAGACCCAGTACTTC.

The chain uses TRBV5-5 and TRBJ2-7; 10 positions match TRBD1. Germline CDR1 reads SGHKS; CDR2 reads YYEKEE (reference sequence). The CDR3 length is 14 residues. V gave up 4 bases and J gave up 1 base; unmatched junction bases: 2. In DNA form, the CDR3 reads TGTGCCAGCAGCGGGACAGGGGTGTCCTACGAGCAGTACTTC. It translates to CASSGTGVSYEQYF. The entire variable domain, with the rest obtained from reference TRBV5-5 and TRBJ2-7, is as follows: DAGVTQSPTHLIKTRGQQVTLRCSPISGHKSVSWYQQVLGQGPQFIFQYYEKEERGRGNFPDRFSARQFPNYSSELNVNALLLGDSALYLCASSGTGVSYEQYFGPGTRLTVT.

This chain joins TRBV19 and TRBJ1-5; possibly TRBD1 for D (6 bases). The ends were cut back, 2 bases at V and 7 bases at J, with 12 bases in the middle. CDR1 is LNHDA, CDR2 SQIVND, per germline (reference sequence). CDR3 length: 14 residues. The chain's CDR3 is CASSIISGEQPQHF. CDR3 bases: TGTGCCAGTAGTATAATCTCAGGGGAACAGCCCCAGCATTTT.

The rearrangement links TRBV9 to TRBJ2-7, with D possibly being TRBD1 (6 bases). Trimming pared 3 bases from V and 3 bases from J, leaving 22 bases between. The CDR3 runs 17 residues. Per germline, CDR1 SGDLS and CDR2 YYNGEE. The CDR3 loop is CASSAEPTGHAGYEQYF. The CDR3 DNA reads TGTGCCAGCAGCGCTGAACCCACAGGGCACGCGGGCTACGAGCAGTACTTC.

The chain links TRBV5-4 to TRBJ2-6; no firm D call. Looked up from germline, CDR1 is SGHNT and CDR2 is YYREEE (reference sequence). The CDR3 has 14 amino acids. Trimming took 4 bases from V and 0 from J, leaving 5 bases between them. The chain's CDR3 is CASSPSSGANVLTF. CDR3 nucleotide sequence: TGTGCCAGCAGCCCCTCCTCTGGGGCCAACGTCCTGACTTTC.

CDR3 region: CASSKIRDITQPQHF. The CDR3 DNA follows: TGTGCCAGTAGTAAAATCCGGGACATTACCCAGCCCCAGCATTTT. V usage is TRBV19 and J usage is TRBJ1-5; weak D call: TRBD1 (6 bases). This CDR3 contains 15 residues. V was cut by 4 bases and J by 7 bases, with 17 bases left in between. Germline V lookup: CDR1 LNHDA, CDR2 SQIVND (reference sequence).

The DNA for the CDR3 is TGTGCCAGCAGTTTCAGCGACAATCAGCCCCAGCATTTT. This translates into CASSFSDNQPQHF. This sequence joins TRBV12-3 or TRBV12-4 and TRBJ1-5; D gene ambiguous. Trimming shortened V by 3 bases and J by 3 bases, and 6 bases separated the two germline ends. The CDR3 contains 13 residues.

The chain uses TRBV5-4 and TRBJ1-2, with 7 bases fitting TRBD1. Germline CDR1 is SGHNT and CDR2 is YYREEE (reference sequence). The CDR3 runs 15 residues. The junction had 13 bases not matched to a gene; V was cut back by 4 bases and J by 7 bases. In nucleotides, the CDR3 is TGTGCCAGCAGCCACTATGGGGACAGTCGGGGTGGCTACACCTTC. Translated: CASSHYGDSRGGYTF. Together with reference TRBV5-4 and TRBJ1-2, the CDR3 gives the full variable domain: ETGVTQSPTHLIKTRGQQVTLRCSSQSGHNTVSWYQQALGQGPQFIFQYYREEENGRGNFPPRFSGLQFPNYSSELNVNALELDDSALYLCASSHYGDSRGGYTFGSGTRLTVV.

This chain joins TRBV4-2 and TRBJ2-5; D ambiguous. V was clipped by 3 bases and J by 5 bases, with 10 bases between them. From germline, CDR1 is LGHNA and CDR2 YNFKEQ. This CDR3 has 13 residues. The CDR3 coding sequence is TGTGCCAGCAGCCAGAGCCCCTCTGAGACCCAGTACTTC. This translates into CASSQSPSETQYF.

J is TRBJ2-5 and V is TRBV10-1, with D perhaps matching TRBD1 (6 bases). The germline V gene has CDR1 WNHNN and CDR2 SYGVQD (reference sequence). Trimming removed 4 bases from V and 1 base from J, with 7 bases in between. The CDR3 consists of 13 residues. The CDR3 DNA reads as TGCGCCAGCAGTGGGACAGTCCAAGAGACCCAGTACTTC. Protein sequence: CASSGTVQETQYF.

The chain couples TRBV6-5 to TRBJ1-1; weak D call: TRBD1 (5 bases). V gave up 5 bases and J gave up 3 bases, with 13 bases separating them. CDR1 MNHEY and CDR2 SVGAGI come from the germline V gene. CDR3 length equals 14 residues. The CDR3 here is CASSTQVTDTEAFF. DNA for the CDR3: TGTGCCAGCAGTACACAGGTGACGGACACTGAAGCTTTCTTT.

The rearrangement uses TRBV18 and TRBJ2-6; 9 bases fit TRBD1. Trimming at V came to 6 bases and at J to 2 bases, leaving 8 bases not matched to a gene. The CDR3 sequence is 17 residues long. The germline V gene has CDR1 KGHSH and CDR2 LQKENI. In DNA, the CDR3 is TGTGCCAGCTCTCCGGGACAGGGTCTCACTGGGGCCAACGTCCTGACTTTC. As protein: CASSPGQGLTGANVLTF.

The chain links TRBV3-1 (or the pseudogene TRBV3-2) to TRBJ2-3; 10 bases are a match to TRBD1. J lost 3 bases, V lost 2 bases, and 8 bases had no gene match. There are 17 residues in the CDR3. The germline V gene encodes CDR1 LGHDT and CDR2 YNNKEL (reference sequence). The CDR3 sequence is CASSQTMTGGRTDTQYF. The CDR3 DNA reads TGTGCCAGCAGCCAAACTATGACAGGGGGCAGGACAGATACGCAGTATTTT.

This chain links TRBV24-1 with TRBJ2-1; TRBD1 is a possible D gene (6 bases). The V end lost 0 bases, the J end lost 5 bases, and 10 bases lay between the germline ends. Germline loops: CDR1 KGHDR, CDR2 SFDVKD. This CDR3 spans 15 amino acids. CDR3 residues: CATSDLKDRNNEQFF. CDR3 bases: TGTGCCACCAGTGATTTGAAGGACAGAAACAATGAGCAGTTCTTC.

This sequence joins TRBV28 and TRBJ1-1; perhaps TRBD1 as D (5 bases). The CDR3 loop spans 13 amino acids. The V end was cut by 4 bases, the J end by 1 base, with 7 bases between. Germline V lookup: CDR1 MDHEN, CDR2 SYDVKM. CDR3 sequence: CASSSTGNTEAFF. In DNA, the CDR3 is TGTGCCAGCAGTTCTACAGGGAACACTGAAGCTTTCTTT.

Here the CDR3 reads CASSVVQTSGYNEQFF. The CDR3 DNA is TGTGCCAGCAGCGTAGTTCAGACTAGCGGCTACAATGAGCAGTTCTTC. The chain employs TRBV9 and TRBJ2-1, with TRBD2 matching over 9 bases. CDR1 and CDR2 from the germline V gene are SGDLS and YYNGEE. The CDR3 is 16 residues long. Germline trimming cut 0 bases from V and 3 bases from J; bases unmatched to any gene: 4.

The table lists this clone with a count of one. CDR3 nucleotide sequence: TGCGCCAGCAGCTTGGGGACAGTGGGCAATGAGCAGTTCTTC. Amino acid sequence: CASSLGTVGNEQFF. This rearrangement joins TRBV5-1 to TRBJ2-1, with a possible D match to TRBD1 (6 bases). Trimming removed 0 bases at V and 6 bases at J, with 10 bases between. Germline CDR1 reads SGHRS; CDR2 reads YFSETQ. The CDR3 has 14 residues.

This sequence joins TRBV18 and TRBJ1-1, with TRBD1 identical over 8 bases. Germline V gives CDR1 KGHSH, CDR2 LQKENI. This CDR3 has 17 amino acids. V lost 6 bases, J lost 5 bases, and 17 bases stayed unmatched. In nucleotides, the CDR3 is TGTGCCAGCTCCGATGACAGGGGCGCTTCGCTGAGGACTGAAGCTTTCTTT. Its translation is CASSDDRGASLRTEAFF.

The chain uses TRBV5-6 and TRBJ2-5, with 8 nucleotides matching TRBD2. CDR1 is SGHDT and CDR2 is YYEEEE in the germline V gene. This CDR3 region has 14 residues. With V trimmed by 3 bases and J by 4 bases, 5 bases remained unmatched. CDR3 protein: CASSSPTSAETQYF. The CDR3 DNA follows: TGTGCCAGCAGCTCCCCGACTAGCGCAGAGACCCAGTACTTC.

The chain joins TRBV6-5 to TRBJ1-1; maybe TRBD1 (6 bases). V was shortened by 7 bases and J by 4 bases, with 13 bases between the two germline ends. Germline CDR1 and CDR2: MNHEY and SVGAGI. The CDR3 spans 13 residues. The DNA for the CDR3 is TGTGCCAGCACCGGGACATTCGCCACTGAAGCTTTCTTT. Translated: CASTGTFATEAFF.